This TCR beta chain originates from a study of T cells in Graves' hyperthyroidism and ophthalmopathy. Only a few counts were recorded for this clonotype. Duration under 3 months, a NOSPECS grade of at least 4, and a Clinical Activity Score of at least 3 characterized the ophthalmopathy patients. Using more than 7.5 ml of fresh peripheral blood, PBMCs were prepared. RNA transcripts served as the template for amplifying TCR beta CDR3 regions. TCR CDR3 underwent first-round RT-PCR with the HTBI primer set. TCRdb passed the multiplex PCR reads through MiXCR, listing each CDR3 protein once. Among more than 500,000 distinct CDR3 sequences listed, 15% to 20% were seen once. This CDR3 has 16 amino acids. Trimming at V came to 1 base and at J to 4 bases, leaving 1 base not matched to a gene. Germline values: CDR1 DFQATT, CDR2 SNEGSKA (reference sequence).

The sequenced sample was blood. This chain links TRBV20-1 with TRBJ2-1, with 16 bases identical to TRBD2. This TCR was sampled from a woman in her twenties or thirties with Graves' ophthalmopathy. In nucleotides, the CDR3 is TGCAGTGCTAGAGCGGGACTAGCGGGAGGGTACAATGAGCAGTTCTTC. Its translation: CSARAGLAGGYNEQFF.